These 8 T cell receptor beta chains were sequenced from one sample in a study of regulatory T cells in long-lasting Graves disease. Time point indicated: newly diagnosed GD, antithyroid drugs for less than 3 months. The TCR library was made from RNA extracted from PBMCs. TCR beta libraries were built with iRepertoire HTBI primers and Arm-PCR of CDR3 regions. TCRdb re-derived calls from the multiplex PCR reads in MiXCR, one entry per CDR3 protein. The profile covers 500,000 to 700,000 distinct CDR3 sequences, with approximately 15% appearing a single time and approximately 20% taken by the ten largest. These data also formed part of another study, on T cells in Graves' hyperthyroidism and ophthalmopathy.

The input for sequencing was peripheral blood mononuclear cells (PBMCs), taken at new diagnosis, from a patient treated with antithyroid drugs. The receptors were sampled from a woman aged 25 to 45 with Graves disease.

This clonotype was picked up many times. This chain joins TRBV7-3 and TRBJ2-3, with a tentative D call TRBD1 (5 bases). Looked up from germline, CDR1 is SGHTA and CDR2 is FQGTGA. Trimming left V 3 bases short and J 2 bases short, with 9 bases between. This CDR3 has 14 residues. The CDR3 DNA reads TGTGCCAGCAGCTTCCAGGGAATCACAGATACGCAGTATTTT. Its protein product is CASSFQGITDTQYF.

Ten or more counts support this clonotype. The V call is TRBV12-3 or TRBV12-4, the J call TRBJ1-1; TRBD1 matches 8 bases. The V gene end was trimmed by 3 bases and the J gene end by 11 bases; junction bases not matched to a gene: 2. The CDR3 extends over 11 amino acids. The CDR3 region has the DNA TGTGCCAGCAGTTTGGACAGGGTCGCTTTCTTT. This codes for CASSLDRVAFF.

This clonotype was picked up many times. The chain uses TRBV20-1 and TRBJ2-1, with 10 bases that match TRBD2. V lost 5 bases, J lost 10 bases, and 11 bases stayed unmatched. CDR3 length equals 14 residues. CDR1 is DFQATT and CDR2 is SNEGSKA in the germline V gene (reference sequence). CDR3 in amino acids: CSAAPGLASKEQFF. The CDR3 coding sequence is TGCAGTGCTGCCCCGGGACTAGCGAGTAAGGAGCAGTTCTTC.

The rearrangement uses TRBV7-9 and TRBJ1-5; D is perhaps TRBD1 (5 bases). Per the germline V gene, CDR1 is SEHNR and CDR2 is FQNEAQ (reference sequence). Deletions cut 1 base from V and 0 bases from J, with 13 bases between. The CDR3 spans 17 residues. CDR3 sequence (DNA): TGTGCCAGCAGCTTAGGCGCTTTCAGGGATAGCAATCAGCCCCAGCATTTT. Its translation is CASSLGAFRDSNQPQHF. The whole variable domain, filled in from reference TRBV7-9 and TRBJ1-5, reads DTGVSQNPRHKITKRGQNVTFRCDPISEHNRLYWYRQTLGQGPEFLTYFQNEAQLEKSRLLSDRFSAERPKGSFSTLEIQRTEQGDSAMYLCASSLGAFRDSNQPQHFGDGTRLSIL.

V and J are TRBV29-1 and TRBJ2-3; the D call may be TRBD1 or TRBD2 (5 bases each). Trimming cost V 0 bases and J 6 bases, with 13 bases left between them. The CDR3 runs to 14 residues. Germline CDR1 is SQVTM and CDR2 is ANQGSEA. The CDR3 region has the DNA TGCAGCGTTGAAGAGATGTGGGGACCGGATACGCAGTATTTT. Translation: CSVEEMWGPDTQYF.

This clonotype appeared many times. The V gene is TRBV12-3 or TRBV12-4, the J gene TRBJ2-3; the match to TRBD2 covers 8 bases. The J segment lost 6 bases and the V segment lost 5 bases, leaving 7 bases of the junction unmatched. This CDR3 region has 14 residues. CDR3 sequence reads: CASSPASGSDTQYF. CDR3 coding DNA: TGTGCCAGCAGTCCCGCGAGCGGGAGTGATACGCAGTATTTT.

The sample holds many counts of this clonotype. The rearrangement uses TRBV28 and TRBJ2-5, with 8 positions matching TRBD2. V shed 1 base, J shed 3 bases, and the junction held 4 bases outside the gene matches. The CDR3 covers 15 residues. Germline CDR1 and CDR2: MDHEN and SYDVKM. The CDR3 bases are TGTGCCAGCAGTTTATACCTCGGGGGGGAAGAGACCCAGTACTTC. Translation: CASSLYLGGEETQYF. The whole variable domain, remainder taken from reference TRBV28 and TRBJ2-5, is DVKVTQSSRYLVKRTGEKVFLECVQDMDHENMFWYRQDPGLGLRLIYFSYDVKMKEKGDIPEGYSVSREKKERFSLILESASTNQTSMYLCASSLYLGGEETQYFGPGTRLLVL.

The chain uses TRBV3-1 and TRBJ2-7; D perhaps matches TRBD1 (5 bases). Per germline, CDR1 LGHDT and CDR2 YNNKEL (reference sequence). This CDR3 comprises 13 residues. The ends were cut back, 1 base at V and 6 bases at J, with 10 bases in the middle. DNA for the CDR3: TGTGCCAGCAGCCAAGTCAGGGAAGGCGAGCAGTACTTC. Its protein product is CASSQVREGEQYF.